A single sample gave rise to the 31 T cell receptor beta chains below, sequenced in a study of monozygotic twins with inflammatory bowel disease. With the 5' RACE reads reprocessed, TCRdb shows one record per CDR3 protein and no DNA. This table lists 80,000 or so distinct CDR3 sequences. The sequenced material came from blood. The receptors derive from a human donor with ulcerative colitis or Crohn's disease, or a healthy co-twin of an affected twin (not recorded which).

This chain's CDR3 is CASSEDRGNSPLHF. V and J are TRBV10-2 and TRBJ1-6; the D call from TCRdb, TRBD1, cannot be confirmed without DNA. Germline V gives CDR1 WSHSY, CDR2 SAAADI. The CDR3 is 14 amino acids.

This clonotype is called medium-sized based on its frequency. V is TRBV6-1 and J is TRBJ2-3; as DNA is missing, the TRBD2 call by TCRdb cannot be tested. CDR3 length: 15 amino acids. Germline CDR1 and CDR2: MNHNS and SASEGT. Here the CDR3 reads CASSGQLAATDTQYF.

The chain employs TRBV19 and TRBJ1-5; TCRdb proposes TRBD1, but this gene call is untestable without DNA. Germline CDR1 LNHDA, CDR2 SQIVND (reference sequence). The CDR3 consists of 14 residues. The CDR3 region is CASSMTASNQPQHF.

CDR3 region: CATSGFGGSTDTQYF. J is TRBJ2-3 and V is TRBV24-1; TCRdb outputs TRBD1, but without DNA this stays unchecked. The CDR3 runs to 15 residues. Germline V lookup: CDR1 KGHDR, CDR2 SFDVKD.

The chain employs TRBV5-5 and TRBJ2-3. Germline V gene data show CDR1 as SGHKS and CDR2 as YYEKEE (reference sequence). The CDR3 runs to 15 residues. CDR3 in amino acids: CASSSWGHPTDTQYF.

This chain connects TRBV5-1 to TRBJ2-3; TCRdb selects TRBD1, and the lack of DNA leaves this call unchecked. CDR3 length: 15 amino acids. Germline V gives CDR1 SGHRS, CDR2 YFSETQ. The CDR3 loop is CASSLEEGVADTQYF.

The CDR3 reads CASSEYKGSQEKLFF. The chain carries TRBV25-1 and TRBJ1-4. Germline assignment: CDR1 MGHDK and CDR2 SYGVNS. This CDR3 is built from 15 residues.

The chain combines TRBV6-2 or TRBV6-3 with TRBJ1-6; TCRdb's D call of TRBD1 is untestable without DNA. The CDR3 loop spans 16 amino acids. Germline V gene data show CDR1 as MNHEY and CDR2 as SVGEGT. This chain's CDR3 is CASSYTGQGNSPPLHF.

The rearrangement uses TRBV15 and TRBJ1-1. Germline V gene sequence: CDR1 LNHNV, CDR2 YYDKDF (reference sequence). There are 15 residues in the CDR3. CDR3 protein: CATSSGDWTIGEAFF. Combining the CDR3 with reference TRBV15 and TRBJ1-1 gives the whole variable domain DAMVIQNPRYQVTQFGKPVTLSCSQTLNHNVMYWYQQKSSQAPKLLFHYYDKDFNNEADTPDNFQSRRPNTSFCFLDIRSPGLGDTAMYLCATSSGDWTIGEAFFGQGTRLTVV.

CDR3 sequence reads: CASSEIRVSTEAFF. This rearrangement joins TRBV2 to TRBJ1-1; TCRdb selects TRBD1, and the lack of DNA leaves this call unchecked. The germline V gene has CDR1 SNHLY and CDR2 FYNNEI. The length of the CDR3 is 14 residues.

The chain joins TRBV12-3 or TRBV12-4 to TRBJ2-1; TCRdb indicates TRBD1, and absent DNA this call remains unverified. CDR3 length: 14 residues. The CDR3 reads CASSLGRGDHGQFF.

The V and J genes are TRBV5-1 and TRBJ2-1; the D call from TCRdb, TRBD2, cannot be confirmed without DNA. The CDR3 covers 15 residues. Germline V gene sequence: CDR1 SGHRS, CDR2 YFSETQ. CDR3 amino acids: CASSYGTSSTNEQFF.

This chain uses TRBV6-5 with TRBJ1-1; TCRdb's D gene call, TRBD1, goes unchecked for lack of DNA. CDR1 is MNHEY and CDR2 is SVGAGI in the germline V gene. This CDR3 comprises 17 residues. CDR3 amino acids: CASSYSRTGGKNTEAFF.

V usage is TRBV5-1 and J usage is TRBJ1-1; TCRdb's assignment of TRBD1 cannot be checked, as there is no DNA. Germline-derived CDR1 and CDR2 are SGHRS and YFSETQ. The CDR3 spans 15 residues. The CDR3 here is CASSPAGGANTEAFF.

The rearrangement joins TRBV4-1 to TRBJ1-1; TCRdb calls TRBD1, which cannot be checked without DNA. The germline gives CDR1 MGHRA, CDR2 YSYEKL. This CDR3 contains 15 residues. This CDR3 reads CASSHATPGQDEAFF.

The chain joins TRBV12-3 or TRBV12-4 to TRBJ1-4; absent DNA, TCRdb's TRBD1 call cannot be checked. There are 13 residues in the CDR3. The CDR3: CASSFAPGEKLFF.

The V and J genes are TRBV10-2 and TRBJ1-3; TCRdb lists TRBD1, though no DNA is available to test this call. Per germline, CDR1 WSHSY and CDR2 SAAADI. CDR3 length: 15 amino acids. CDR3 region: CASRNPGQIGNTIYF.

The rearrangement links TRBV7-9 to TRBJ2-3; the D call from TCRdb, TRBD2, cannot be confirmed without DNA. This CDR3 spans 16 amino acids. From germline, CDR1 is SEHNR and CDR2 FQNEAQ (reference sequence). CDR3 amino acids: CASSLGRAPRTDTQYF.

J is TRBJ1-1 and V is TRBV5-5; the D call from TCRdb, TRBD1, cannot be confirmed without DNA. Germline CDR1 is SGHKS and CDR2 is YYEKEE (reference sequence). The CDR3 runs 17 residues. This chain's CDR3 is CASSLESRQGMNTEAFF.

This sequence joins TRBV20-1 and TRBJ1-4; there is no DNA to check the TCRdb D call of TRBD1. This CDR3 region has 14 residues. CDR1 is DFQATT, CDR2 SNEGSKA, per germline (reference sequence). The chain's CDR3 is CSARRGATNEKLFF.

The gene calls are TRBV7-9 and TRBJ1-6; TCRdb picks TRBD1, but there is no DNA to check that call. The length of the CDR3 is 16 residues. Per the germline V gene, CDR1 is SEHNR and CDR2 is FQNEAQ (reference sequence). The CDR3 sequence: CASSFRGGVYNSPLHF.

This chain links TRBV7-9 with TRBJ1-1; TCRdb lists TRBD1, though no DNA is available to test this call. The CDR3 loop spans 16 amino acids. Germline V gene sequence: CDR1 SEHNR, CDR2 FQNEAQ (reference sequence). CDR3 residues: CASSPPWGLRNTEAFF.

This chain connects TRBV6-5 to TRBJ2-1; the D gene TCRdb calls, TRBD2, cannot be checked with no DNA. The CDR3 is 14 residues long. Germline values: CDR1 MNHEY, CDR2 SVGAGI. CDR3 sequence: CASSYGTSNDEQFF.

The chain joins TRBV5-5 to TRBJ2-3. The CDR3 is 15 amino acids. Germline CDR1 and CDR2: SGHKS and YYEKEE (reference sequence). CDR3 amino acids: CASSLRVTGTDTQYF.

The chain is built from TRBV7-8 and TRBJ1-1; TCRdb selects TRBD1, and the lack of DNA leaves this call unchecked. Germline assignment: CDR1 SGHVS and CDR2 FQNEAQ. The CDR3 runs 16 residues. CDR3 sequence reads: CASSPTGGFSNTEAFF.

The chain is built from TRBV12-3 or TRBV12-4 and TRBJ1-1. This CDR3 has 13 amino acids. This CDR3 is CASSLGSHTEAFF.

The chain couples TRBV6-5 to TRBJ2-3; TCRdb picks TRBD1, but there is no DNA to check that call. Germline V lookup: CDR1 MNHEY, CDR2 SVGAGI. The CDR3 has 16 amino acids. CDR3 loop: CASSYSQGVGTDTQYF.

The chain is built from TRBV20-1 and TRBJ1-2; TCRdb reports TRBD1, a call that lacks DNA to check it against. Germline CDR1 reads DFQATT; CDR2 reads SNEGSKA (reference sequence). This CDR3 region has 14 residues. This CDR3 reads CSAPRDRLLDGYTF.

This chain links TRBV20-1 with TRBJ1-4. The CDR3 sequence is 15 residues long. Germline lookup yields CDR1 DFQATT and CDR2 SNEGSKA (reference sequence). This CDR3 reads CSASPSKGVGEKLFF.

V usage is TRBV7-2 and J usage is TRBJ1-2; with no DNA, the TCRdb D assignment of TRBD1 cannot be verified. The CDR3 runs to 13 residues. CDR1 and CDR2 (germline): SGHTA, FQGNSA. The CDR3 spells CASSLDRSYGYTF.

V gene TRBV18 combines with J gene TRBJ1-1. CDR1 is KGHSH, CDR2 LQKENI, per germline. The CDR3 extends over 14 amino acids. The CDR3 spells CAGSRYKDNTEAFF.